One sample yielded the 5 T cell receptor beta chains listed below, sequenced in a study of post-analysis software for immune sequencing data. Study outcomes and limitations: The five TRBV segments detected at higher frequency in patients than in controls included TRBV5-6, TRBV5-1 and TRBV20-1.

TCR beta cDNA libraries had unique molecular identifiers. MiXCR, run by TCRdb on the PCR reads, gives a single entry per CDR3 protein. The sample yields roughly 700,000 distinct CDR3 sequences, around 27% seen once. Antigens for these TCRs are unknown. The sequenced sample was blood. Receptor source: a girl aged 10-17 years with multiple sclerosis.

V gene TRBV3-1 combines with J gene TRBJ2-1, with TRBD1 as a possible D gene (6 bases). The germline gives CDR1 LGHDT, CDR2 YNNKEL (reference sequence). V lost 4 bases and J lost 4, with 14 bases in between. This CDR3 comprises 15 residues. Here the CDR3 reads CASSLTGTQYNEQFF. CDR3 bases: TGTGCCAGCAGCCTAACCGGGACACAGTACAATGAGCAGTTCTTC.

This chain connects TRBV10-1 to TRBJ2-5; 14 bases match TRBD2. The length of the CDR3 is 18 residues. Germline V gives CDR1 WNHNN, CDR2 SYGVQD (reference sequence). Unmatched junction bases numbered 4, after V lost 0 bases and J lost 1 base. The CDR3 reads CASSESTSGGAAQETQYF. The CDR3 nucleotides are TGCGCCAGCAGTGAGTCGACTAGCGGGGGGGCGGCCCAAGAGACCCAGTACTTC.

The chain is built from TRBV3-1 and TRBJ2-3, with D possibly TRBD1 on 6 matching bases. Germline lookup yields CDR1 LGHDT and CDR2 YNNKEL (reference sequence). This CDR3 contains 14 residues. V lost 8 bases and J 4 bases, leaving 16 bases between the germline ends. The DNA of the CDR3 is TGTGCCAGCCGTTTGGCAGGGGATCCAGATACGCAGTATTTT. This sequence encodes CASRLAGDPDTQYF.

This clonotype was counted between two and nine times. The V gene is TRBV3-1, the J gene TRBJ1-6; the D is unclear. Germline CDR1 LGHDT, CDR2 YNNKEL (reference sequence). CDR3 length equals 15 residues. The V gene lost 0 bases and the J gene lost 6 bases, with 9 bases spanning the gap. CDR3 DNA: TGTGCCAGCAGCCAAGATTACCCCAGTAATTCACCCCTCCACTTT. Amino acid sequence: CASSQDYPSNSPLHF. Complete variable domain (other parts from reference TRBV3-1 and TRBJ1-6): DTAVSQTPKYLVTQMGNDKSIKCEQNLGHDTMYWYKQDSKKFLKIMFSYNNKELIINETVPNRFSPKSPDKAHLNLHINSLELGDSAVYFCASSQDYPSNSPLHFGNGTRLTVT.

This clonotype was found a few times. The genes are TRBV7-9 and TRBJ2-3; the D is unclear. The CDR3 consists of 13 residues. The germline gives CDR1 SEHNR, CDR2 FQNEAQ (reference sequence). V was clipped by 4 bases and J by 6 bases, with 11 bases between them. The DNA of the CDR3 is TGTGCCAGCAGCTCTAGGGTCGGGGATACGCAGTATTTT. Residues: CASSSRVGDTQYF. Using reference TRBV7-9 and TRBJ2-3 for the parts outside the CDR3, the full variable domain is DTGVSQNPRHKITKRGQNVTFRCDPISEHNRLYWYRQTLGQGPEFLTYFQNEAQLEKSRLLSDRFSAERPKGSFSTLEIQRTEQGDSAMYLCASSSRVGDTQYFGPGTRLTVL.